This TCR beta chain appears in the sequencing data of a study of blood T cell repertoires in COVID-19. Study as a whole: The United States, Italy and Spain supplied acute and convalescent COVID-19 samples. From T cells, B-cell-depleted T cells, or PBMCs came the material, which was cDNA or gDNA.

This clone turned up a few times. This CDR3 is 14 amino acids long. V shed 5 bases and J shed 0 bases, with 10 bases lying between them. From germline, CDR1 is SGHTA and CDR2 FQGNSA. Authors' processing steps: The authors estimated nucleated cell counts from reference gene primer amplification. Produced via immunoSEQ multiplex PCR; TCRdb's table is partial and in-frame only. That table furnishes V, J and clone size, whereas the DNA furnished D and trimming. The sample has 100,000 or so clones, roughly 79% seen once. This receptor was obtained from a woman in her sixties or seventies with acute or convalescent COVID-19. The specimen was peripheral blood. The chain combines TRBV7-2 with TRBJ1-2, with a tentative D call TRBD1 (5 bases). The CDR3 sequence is CASSPKGPNYGYTF. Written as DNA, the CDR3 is TGTGCCAGCAGCCCTAAGGGGCCTAACTATGGCTACACCTTC.